Each of the 3 T cell receptor beta chains below was sequenced from the same sample in a study of breast tumors, draining lymph nodes, adjacent tissues. Samples came from axillary lymph nodes draining the breast cancer. TCRdb re-analysed the multiplex PCR reads in MiXCR, keeping a single row per CDR3 protein. The repertoire holds about 130,000 distinct CDR3 sequences, with less than 25% as singletons. The sequenced sample was axillary lymph node tissue. The receptors shown here come from a female donor with breast cancer. Some clones in this sample may be carry-over from other donors' samples.

There are many counts of this clonotype. The chain recombines TRBV19 with TRBJ1-4, with 10 bases that match TRBD1. Germline CDR1 LNHDA, CDR2 SQIVND (reference sequence). V shed 6 bases and J 7 bases; nucleotides not matched to a gene: 5. The length of the CDR3 is 14 residues. CDR3 loop: CASRGTGVVEKLFF. DNA for the CDR3: TGTGCCAGTAGGGGGACAGGGGTAGTTGAAAAACTGTTTTTT. Together with reference TRBV19 and TRBJ1-4, the CDR3 gives the full variable domain: DGGITQSPKYLFRKEGQNVTLSCEQNLNHDAMYWYRQDPGQGLRLIYYSQIVNDFQKGDIAEGYSVSREKKESFPLTVTSAQKNPTAFYLCASRGTGVVEKLFFGSGTQLSVL.

This clonotype was detected many times. The J gene is TRBJ2-7, the V gene TRBV29-1; TRBD2 agrees at 15 bases. CDR1 is SQVTM and CDR2 is ANQGSEA in the germline V gene. Germline trimming cut 3 bases from V and 2 bases from J; bases unmatched to any gene: 11. The CDR3 spans 18 residues. The CDR3 region has the DNA TGCAGCGTTGAGGGACTAGCGGGGGGTACCAAACGTGCCTACGAGCAGTACTTC. Protein: CSVEGLAGGTKRAYEQYF.

The chain has TRBV4-2 and TRBJ2-7, with unresolved D. Germline V gene lookup returns CDR1 LGHNA and CDR2 YNFKEQ. This CDR3 spans 14 amino acids. V gave up 4 bases and J gave up 5 bases, with 15 bases separating them. In DNA form, the CDR3 reads TGTGCCAGCAGCCGCAGCTCGGAGAAAGACGAGCAGTACTTC. It codes for CASSRSSEKDEQYF.